This entry concerns a single T cell receptor beta chain. Its target is unknown. Treatment denoted: oral pan-JAK inhibitor, 5-10 mg twice daily. Lesional scalp tissue (obtained by punch biopsy) and peripheral blood were collected from alopecia areata patients. Sorted out of PBMCs were CD4+ T cells and CD8+ T cells. The length of the CDR3 is 17 residues. Between the trimmed V and J ends, which lost 0 bases and 7 bases, there was a span of 21 bases. Germline V gene data show CDR1 as LGHNA and CDR2 as YSLEER. In each case, RNA was isolated and then reverse transcribed into cDNA as the sequencing template. Data came from immunoSEQ multiplex PCR; TCRdb stores just in-frame clones and leaves some out. Of about 190,000 clones in the sample, approximately 67% were seen once. The data derive from a study of CD8+ T cells in alopecia areata. Study overall: Severity scores in treated patients reflected the percentage of scalp affected.

Points from the study as a whole: Persistence during tofacitinib was seen for many expanded lesional clones in scalp and blood.

This specimen consisted of CD4+ T cells sorted from blood, obtained around week 50, from a patient treated with tofacitinib. This chain connects TRBV4-3 to TRBJ1-2; the D gene is possibly TRBD1 (5 bases). The sequence derives from a human donor with alopecia areata. The CDR3 DNA follows: TGCGCCAGCAGCCAAGATCCGTATGGCGACCGGGACTTTGGCTACACCTTC. Its protein is CASSQDPYGDRDFGYTF.